The rows below give T cell receptor beta chains drawn from one sample of a study of a mutant IDH1 vaccine in newly diagnosed glioma. The antigens for these receptors are not known. Assay: immunoSEQ multiplex PCR; the TCRdb copy retains only in-frame clones and omits some. The top ten clones hold approximately 3.9% of a sample with tens of thousands of clones, roughly 80% of them seen once. Sequences were derived from PBMCs, sampled from a glioma patient whose treatment included an IDH1 peptide vaccine. The receptor set was obtained from a man aged 30 to 39 with glioma. CDR3s include the opening cysteine and the closing phenylalanine or tryptophan. D genes are given only for firm matches. The listing skips clone size in some rows; elsewhere it reads once, few, many or a size class.

j_gene	len	abundance	v_gene	d_gene	CDR3aa	CDR3nt
TRBJ1-6	15	NA	TRBV2	TRBD1	CASSERGPYNSPLHF	TGTGCCAGCAGTGAAAGGGGGCCTTATAATTCACCCCTCCACTTT
TRBJ2-6	14	NA	TRBV10-3	TRBD2	CATGGTSGANVLTF	TGTGCCACGGGGGGTACCTCTGGGGCCAACGTCCTGACTTTC
TRBJ2-4	16	NA	TRBV19	NA	CASSSRGVLAKNIQYF	TGTGCCAGTAGTTCCCGGGGCGTACTAGCCAAAAACATTCAGTACTTC
TRBJ1-2	13	NA	TRBV7-8	NA	CASSAGQIHGYTF	TGTGCCAGCAGCGCGGGACAAATCCATGGCTACACCTTC
TRBJ2-5	17	NA	TRBV5-1	TRBD2	CASSSGTSGRFVGTQYF	TGCGCCAGCAGCTCCGGGACTAGCGGGCGGTTTGTGGGGACCCAGTACTTC
TRBJ1-1	14	NA	TRBV5-1	NA	CASSLMTEPFEAFF	TGCGCCAGCAGCTTGATGACCGAGCCCTTTGAAGCTTTCTTT
TRBJ2-3	17	NA	TRBV4-2	TRBD2	CASSQESSGGEIDTQYF	TGTGCCAGCAGCCAAGAAAGCAGCGGGGGGGAGATAGATACGCAGTATTTT
TRBJ2-3	16	NA	TRBV7-2	NA	CASSFSDWGAADTQYF	TGTGCCAGCAGCTTTAGCGATTGGGGGGCTGCAGATACGCAGTATTTT
TRBJ2-2	13	NA	TRBV6-4	NA	CASSAGDTGELFF	TGTGCCAGCAGTGCTGGGGACACCGGGGAGCTGTTTTTT
TRBJ1-1	15	once	TRBV6-1	TRBD1	CASSDIPGTVPEAFF	TGTGCCAGCAGTGATATCCCTGGGACAGTCCCTGAAGCTTTCTTT
TRBJ1-4	18	NA	TRBV18	NA	CASSPRALGAGTNEKLFF	TGTGCCAGCTCACCACGGGCGTTAGGGGCCGGGACTAATGAAAAACTGTTTTTT
TRBJ2-7	14	NA	TRBV27	TRBD2	CASSPGTSKYEQYF	TGTGCCAGCAGTCCGGGGACTAGCAAATACGAGCAGTACTTC
TRBJ2-3	15	NA	TRBV6-6	TRBD2	CASSGTSGGADTQYF	TGTGCCAGCAGCGGGACTAGCGGGGGGGCGGATACGCAGTATTTT
TRBJ2-7	15	NA	TRBV5-1	NA	CASSLAGASSYEQYF	TGCGCCAGCAGCTTGGCCGGAGCAAGCTCCTACGAGCAGTACTTC
TRBJ2-5	14	NA	TRBV11-2	TRBD2	CASSSSGGAETQYF	TGTGCCAGCAGCTCCAGCGGGGGGGCGGAGACCCAGTACTTC
TRBJ2-7	12	NA	TRBV27	NA	CASISVGYEQYF	TGTGCCAGCATCTCCGTAGGTTACGAGCAGTACTTC
TRBJ1-1	16	NA	TRBV19	NA	CASSNGRLLMNTEAFF	TGTGCCAGTAGTAACGGGAGGCTTCTCATGAACACTGAAGCTTTCTTT
TRBJ1-1	13	NA	TRBV10-3	TRBD1	CAIRGTGDTEAFF	TGTGCCATCAGGGGGACAGGGGACACTGAAGCTTTCTTT
TRBJ2-1	14	NA	TRBV5-4	NA	CASSSRTKHNEQFF	TGTGCCAGCAGCTCCAGGACAAAGCACAATGAGCAGTTCTTC
TRBJ2-5	12	NA	TRBV28	NA	CATDKYQETQYF	TGTGCCACCGATAAGTACCAAGAGACCCAGTACTTC
TRBJ2-7	14	NA	TRBV5-1	NA	CASSPGVAAYEQYF	TGCGCCAGCAGCCCAGGGGTAGCGGCCTACGAGCAGTACTTC
TRBJ1-5	12	NA	TRBV13	NA	CASSSHPGPQHF	TGTGCCAGCAGCTCACACCCCGGGCCCCAGCATTTT
TRBJ2-3	14	NA	TRBV2	NA	CASSETESTDTQYF	TGTGCCAGCAGTGAAACGGAGAGCACAGATACGCAGTATTTT
TRBJ2-3	15	NA	TRBV6-1	NA	CASTAGAPSTDTQYF	TGTGCCAGCACCGCCGGAGCCCCTAGCACAGATACGCAGTATTTT
TRBJ1-1	13	NA	TRBV7-6	NA	CASSSSDRIEAFF	TGTGCCAGCAGCTCGTCCGACAGAATAGAAGCTTTCTTT
TRBJ2-5	14	NA	TRBV2	TRBD1	CASRDRESQETQYF	TGTGCCAGCAGGGACAGGGAGTCCCAAGAGACCCAGTACTTC
TRBJ1-6	14	NA	TRBV7-9	TRBD1	CASSQDRGNSPLHF	TGTGCCAGCAGCCAGGACAGGGGTAATTCACCCCTCCACTTT
TRBJ2-1	18	NA	TRBV11-3	NA	CASSPPRGKGDSYNEQFF	TGTGCCAGCAGCCCGCCTAGGGGAAAGGGGGACTCCTACAATGAGCAGTTCTTC
TRBJ1-3	13	NA	TRBV2	NA	CASNRDGGNTIYF	TGTGCCAGTAACCGGGACGGAGGAAACACCATATATTTT
TRBJ1-3	16	once	TRBV10-2	TRBD1	CASSENSGGSGNTIYF	TGCGCCAGCAGTGAGAACTCAGGGGGTTCTGGAAACACCATATATTTT
TRBJ1-5	18	once	TRBV4-1	NA	CASSQALLQRGSNQPQHF	TGCGCCAGCAGCCAAGCCTTGCTACAGAGAGGTAGCAATCAGCCCCAGCATTTT
TRBJ2-7	14	NA	TRBV5-1	NA	CASRSQGWTYEQYF	TGCGCCAGCAGGAGCCAGGGGTGGACCTACGAGCAGTACTTC